The 5 T cell receptor beta chains below all came from one sample that was sequenced in a study of T cell responses to AZD1222 COVID-19 vaccine. This table comes from immunoSEQ multiplex PCR, and its TCRdb copy is limited to in-frame clones, with some not included. The sample has 90,000 to 120,000 clones; about nine tenths are singletons. The sequenced sample was peripheral blood, obtained on day 0 of AZD1222 vaccination. These receptor sequences come from an adult in good health.

This chain uses TRBV6-5 with TRBJ1-2; 9 bases match TRBD1. V dropped 9 bases and J dropped 6; count of bases not matched to a gene: 11. This CDR3 has 14 amino acids. Per the germline V gene, CDR1 is MNHEY and CDR2 is SVGAGI. The CDR3 sequence is CASDRGEGLNGYTF. CDR3 sequence (DNA): TGTGCCAGTGACAGGGGGGAAGGGTTAAATGGCTACACCTTC.

The rearrangement joins TRBV11-3 to TRBJ2-1; a possible D gene is TRBD2 (6 bases). The germline V gene has CDR1 SGHNT and CDR2 YENEEA. V lost 0 bases and J lost 6, with 15 bases in between. The length of the CDR3 is 16 residues. CDR3 region: CASSLDSASASNEQFF. The CDR3 nucleotides are TGTGCCAGCAGCTTAGATTCCGCTAGCGCTAGCAATGAGCAGTTCTTC.

This chain connects TRBV6-1 to TRBJ1-5, with 8 nucleotides matching TRBD1. The germline CDR1 and CDR2 sequences are MNHNS and SASEGT. The CDR3 length is 15 residues. V was pared by 3 bases and J by 3 bases, with 4 bases of the junction left unmatched. The CDR3 region is CASSETGADNQPQHF. CDR3 coding DNA: TGTGCCAGCAGTGAGACAGGGGCGGACAATCAGCCCCAGCATTTT.

V usage is TRBV6-6 and J usage is TRBJ2-1, with D tentatively TRBD1 or TRBD2 (5 bases each). The CDR3 is made up of 14 amino acids. V lost 0 bases and J 8 bases, leaving 11 bases between the germline ends. Germline V gives CDR1 MNHNY, CDR2 SVGAGI (reference sequence). The CDR3 reads CASSYSRGTDEQFF. CDR3 bases: TGTGCCAGCAGTTACTCGAGGGGTACCGATGAGCAGTTCTTC.

The CDR3 nucleotides read TGTGCCAGCAGCCCCACCTTGGTGCCGGGCGAGCAGTACTTC. This sequence encodes CASSPTLVPGEQYF. The gene calls are TRBV7-8 and TRBJ2-7; D not resolved. This CDR3 has 14 amino acids. Trimming cost V 5 bases and J 6 bases, with 17 bases left between them. CDR1 is SGHVS and CDR2 is FQNEAQ in the germline V gene.